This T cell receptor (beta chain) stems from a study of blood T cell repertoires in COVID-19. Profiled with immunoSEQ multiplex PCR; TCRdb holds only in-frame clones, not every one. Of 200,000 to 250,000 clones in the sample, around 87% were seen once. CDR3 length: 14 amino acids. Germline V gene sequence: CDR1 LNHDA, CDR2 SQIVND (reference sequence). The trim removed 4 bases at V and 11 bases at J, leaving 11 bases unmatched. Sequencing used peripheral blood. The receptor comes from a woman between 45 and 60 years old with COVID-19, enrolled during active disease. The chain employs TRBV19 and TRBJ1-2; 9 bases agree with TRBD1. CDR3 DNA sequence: TGTGCCAGTAGTACCCAGGACAGGGGATGGGGTTACACCTTC. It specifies CASSTQDRGWGYTF.